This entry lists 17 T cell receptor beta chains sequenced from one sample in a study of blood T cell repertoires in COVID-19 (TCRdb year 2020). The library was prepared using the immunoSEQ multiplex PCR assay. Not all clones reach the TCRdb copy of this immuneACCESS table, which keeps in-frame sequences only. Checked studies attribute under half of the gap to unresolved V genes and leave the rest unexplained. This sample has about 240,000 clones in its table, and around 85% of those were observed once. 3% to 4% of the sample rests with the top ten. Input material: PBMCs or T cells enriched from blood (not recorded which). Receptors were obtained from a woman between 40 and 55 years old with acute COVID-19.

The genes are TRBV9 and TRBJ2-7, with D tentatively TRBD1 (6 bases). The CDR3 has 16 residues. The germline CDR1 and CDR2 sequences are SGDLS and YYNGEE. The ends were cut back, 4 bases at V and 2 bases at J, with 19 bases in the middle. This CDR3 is CASSHQRAGVPYEQYF. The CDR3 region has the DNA TGTGCCAGCAGCCACCAAAGGGCAGGGGTCCCCTACGAGCAGTACTTC.

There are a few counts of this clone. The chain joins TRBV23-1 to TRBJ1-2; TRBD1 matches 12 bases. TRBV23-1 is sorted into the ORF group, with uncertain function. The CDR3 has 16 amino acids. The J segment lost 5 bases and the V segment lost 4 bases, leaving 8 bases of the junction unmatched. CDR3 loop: CASSRWDRGLKYGYTF. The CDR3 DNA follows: TGCGCCAGCAGTCGATGGGACAGGGGGCTTAAATATGGCTACACCTTC.

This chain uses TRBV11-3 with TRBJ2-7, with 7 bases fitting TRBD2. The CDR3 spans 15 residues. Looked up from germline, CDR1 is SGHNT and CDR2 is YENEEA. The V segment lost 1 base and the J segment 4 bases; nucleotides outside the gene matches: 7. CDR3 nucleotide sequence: TGTGCCAGCAGCTTAGGAAGGGGAGGGGAATACGAGCAGTACTTC. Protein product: CASSLGRGGEYEQYF.

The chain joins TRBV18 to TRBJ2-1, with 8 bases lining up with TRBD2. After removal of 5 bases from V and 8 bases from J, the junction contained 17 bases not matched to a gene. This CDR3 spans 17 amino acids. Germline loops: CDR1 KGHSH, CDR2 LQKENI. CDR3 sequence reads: CASSSYLAGQSSHEQFF. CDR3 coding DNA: TGTGCCAGCTCATCGTATTTAGCGGGACAATCCTCCCATGAGCAGTTCTTC.

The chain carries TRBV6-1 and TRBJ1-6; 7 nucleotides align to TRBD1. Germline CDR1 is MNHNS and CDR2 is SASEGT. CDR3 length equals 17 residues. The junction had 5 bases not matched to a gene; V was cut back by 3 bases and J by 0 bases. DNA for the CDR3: TGTGCCAGCAGTGACGTGGACAGGAGCTCCTATAATTCACCCCTCCACTTT. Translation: CASSDVDRSSYNSPLHF.

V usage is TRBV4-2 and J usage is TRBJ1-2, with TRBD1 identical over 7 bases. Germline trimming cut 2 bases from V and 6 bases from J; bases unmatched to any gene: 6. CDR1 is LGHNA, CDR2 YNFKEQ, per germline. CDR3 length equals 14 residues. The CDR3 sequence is CASSQLRGLDGYTF. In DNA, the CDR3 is TGTGCCAGCAGCCAACTGAGGGGGCTTGATGGCTACACCTTC.

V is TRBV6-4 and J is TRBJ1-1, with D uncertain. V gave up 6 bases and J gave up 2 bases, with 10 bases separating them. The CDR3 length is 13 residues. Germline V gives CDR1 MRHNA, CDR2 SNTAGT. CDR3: CASSYSDNTEAFF. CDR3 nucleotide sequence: TGTGCCAGCAGCTACAGTGACAACACTGAAGCTTTCTTT.

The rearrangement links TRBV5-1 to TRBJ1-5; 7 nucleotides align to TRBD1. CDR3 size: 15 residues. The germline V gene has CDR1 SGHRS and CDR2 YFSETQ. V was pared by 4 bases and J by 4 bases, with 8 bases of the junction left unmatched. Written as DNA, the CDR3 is TGCGCCAGCAGCCCCGGACAGGTCGGGAATCAGCCCCAGCATTTT. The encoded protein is CASSPGQVGNQPQHF.

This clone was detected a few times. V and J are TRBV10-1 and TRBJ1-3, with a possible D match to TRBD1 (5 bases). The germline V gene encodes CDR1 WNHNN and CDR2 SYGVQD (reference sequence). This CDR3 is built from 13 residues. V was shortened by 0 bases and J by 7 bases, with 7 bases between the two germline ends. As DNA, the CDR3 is TGCGCCAGCAGTGAGTCGAAGGGGAACACCATATATTTT. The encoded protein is CASSESKGNTIYF.

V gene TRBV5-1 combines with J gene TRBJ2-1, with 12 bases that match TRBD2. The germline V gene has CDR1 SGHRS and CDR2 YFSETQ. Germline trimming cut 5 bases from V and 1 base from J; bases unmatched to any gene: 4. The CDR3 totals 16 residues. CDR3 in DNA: TGCGCCAGCAGACCCGGACTAGCGGGATCCTACAATGAGCAGTTCTTC. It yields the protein CASRPGLAGSYNEQFF.

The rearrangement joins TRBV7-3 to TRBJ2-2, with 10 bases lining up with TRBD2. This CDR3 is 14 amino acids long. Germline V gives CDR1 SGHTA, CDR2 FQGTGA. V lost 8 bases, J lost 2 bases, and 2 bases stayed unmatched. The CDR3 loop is CASGTSVNTGELFF. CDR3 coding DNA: TGTGCCAGCGGGACTAGCGTTAACACCGGGGAGCTGTTTTTT.

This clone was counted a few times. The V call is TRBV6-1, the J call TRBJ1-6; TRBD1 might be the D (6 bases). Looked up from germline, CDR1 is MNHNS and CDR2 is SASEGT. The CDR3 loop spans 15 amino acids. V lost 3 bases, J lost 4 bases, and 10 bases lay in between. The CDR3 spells CASSDRQAYNSPLHF. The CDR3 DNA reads TGTGCCAGCAGTGACAGACAGGCATATAATTCACCCCTCCACTTT.

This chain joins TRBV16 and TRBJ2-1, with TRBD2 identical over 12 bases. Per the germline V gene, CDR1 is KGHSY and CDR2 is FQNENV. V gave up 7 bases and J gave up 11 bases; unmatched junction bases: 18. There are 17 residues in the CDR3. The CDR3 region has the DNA TGTGCCAGCACAAGTGAAAACTCTAGCGGGAGGGCGGTCAAGCAGTTCTTC. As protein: CASTSENSSGRAVKQFF.

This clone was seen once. The CDR3 spells CASSLSSTAGTGEQYF. As DNA, the CDR3 is TGTGCCAGCAGCTTGAGTTCAACAGCGGGAACGGGCGAGCAGTACTTC. The V call is TRBV5-8, the J call TRBJ2-7, with 7 bases lining up with TRBD2. From germline, CDR1 is SGHTS and CDR2 YDEGEE. The CDR3 is made up of 16 amino acids. V shed 1 base and J 6 bases; nucleotides not matched to a gene: 13.

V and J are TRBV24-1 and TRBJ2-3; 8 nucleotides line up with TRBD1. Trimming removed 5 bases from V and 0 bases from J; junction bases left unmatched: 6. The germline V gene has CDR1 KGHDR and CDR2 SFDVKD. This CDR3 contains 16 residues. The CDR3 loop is CATSAGQGPSTDTQYF. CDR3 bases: TGTGCCACCAGTGCTGGACAGGGCCCTAGCACAGATACGCAGTATTTT.

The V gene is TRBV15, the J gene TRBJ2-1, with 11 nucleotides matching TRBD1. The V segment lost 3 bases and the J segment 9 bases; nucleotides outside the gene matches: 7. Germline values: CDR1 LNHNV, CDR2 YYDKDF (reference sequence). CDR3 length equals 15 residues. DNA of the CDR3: TGTGCCACCAGCAGGTCGGACAGGGGGCTAGGTGAGCAGTTCTTC. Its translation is CATSRSDRGLGEQFF.

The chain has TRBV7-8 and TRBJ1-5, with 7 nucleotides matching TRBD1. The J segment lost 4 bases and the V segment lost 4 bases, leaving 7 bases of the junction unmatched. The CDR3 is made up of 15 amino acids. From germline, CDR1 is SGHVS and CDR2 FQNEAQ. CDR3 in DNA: TGTGCCAGCAGCTCGCAGACAGGGCGGAATCAGCCCCAGCATTTT. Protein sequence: CASSSQTGRNQPQHF.